The rows below give T cell receptor beta chains drawn from one sample of a study of beta chain features in type 1 diabetes. Here immunoSEQ multiplex PCR was the method, and the copy in TCRdb shows in-frame clones only, minus some. The table shows roughly 230,000 clones, with over 9.5% occurring only once. The sample comprised naive CD4+ T cells from blood. The receptors were sampled from a woman between 18 and 29 years old in good health. Each CDR3 is given with its conserved first and last residue. A D gene is named only where the DNA matches it firmly. Clone size is given for some rows only: seen once, a few or many times, or a class if the clone is expanded.

few | TRBJ1-4 | NA | TRBV11-2 | CASSFPTESNEKLFF | TGTGCCAGCAGCTTTCCGACAGAATCGAATGAAAAACTGTTTTTT
few | TRBJ1-2 | NA | TRBV7-2 | CASSLGSVARFYGYTF | TGTGCCAGCAGCTTAGGGTCTGTAGCAAGATTTTATGGCTACACCTTC
NA | TRBJ2-2 | TRBD2 | TRBV28 | CASIPTSGRTGELFF | TGTGCCAGCATACCGACTAGCGGGAGGACCGGGGAGCTGTTTTTT
NA | TRBJ2-7 | NA | TRBV5-4 | CASSTGLGYEQYF | TGTGCCAGCAGCACGGGACTTGGTTACGAGCAGTACTTC
few | TRBJ2-7 | NA | TRBV18 | CASSPGGTYEQYF | TGTGCCAGCTCACCAGGCGGGACTTACGAGCAGTACTTC
NA | TRBJ1-1 | NA | TRBV5-1 | CASSLVDNEAFF | TGCGCCAGCAGCTTGGTGGACAATGAAGCTTTCTTT
NA | TRBJ2-7 | TRBD1 | TRBV11-2 | CASSLHTRTGLRKGYEQYF | TGTGCCAGCAGCCTCCATACTCGGACAGGTCTAAGGAAAGGGTACGAGCAGTACTTC
NA | TRBJ2-1 | NA | TRBV7-9 | CASSLFSGVDEQFF | TGTGCCAGCAGCTTATTTTCAGGGGTGGATGAGCAGTTCTTC
few | TRBJ1-1 | NA | TRBV30 | CAWSVHLANTEAFF | TGTGCCTGGAGTGTACATTTGGCGAACACTGAAGCTTTCTTT
NA | TRBJ2-3 | NA | TRBV5-4 | CASSSPTGNTDTQYF | TGTGCCAGCAGCTCACCGACAGGAAACACAGATACGCAGTATTTT
NA | TRBJ2-7 | NA | TRBV11-2 | CASSWADNYEQYF | TGTGCCAGCAGCTGGGCCGATAACTACGAGCAGTACTTC